The TCR beta chain described here comes from a study of blood T cell repertoires in COVID-19. Overall study context: The samples span acute and convalescent COVID-19 from the United States, Italy and Spain. The analysed material was cDNA or gDNA that came from T cells, B-cell-depleted T cells, or PBMCs.

The CDR3 has 12 amino acids. V lost 5 bases, J lost 5 bases, and 9 bases lay in between. Germline lookup yields CDR1 SNHLY and CDR2 FYNNEI. Per the original methods: Quantification of nucleated cells was approximated via reference gene primer amplification. The method was immunoSEQ multiplex PCR; TCRdb's version includes in-frame clones alone and lacks a portion of them. Clone size and the V and J calls come from that table; the DNA yielded D and trimming. This table has 200,000 to 300,000 clones, roughly 80% appearing once. This TCR was recovered from a woman aged 55-70 years with active or convalescent COVID-19. The sample was peripheral blood. The chain combines TRBV2 with TRBJ1-1; no clear D. The CDR3 bases are TGTGCCAGCAGTCTTCGCGGGACTGAAGCTTTCTTT. Protein product: CASSLRGTEAFF. Drawing the rest from reference TRBV2 and TRBJ1-1, the complete variable domain is EPEVTQTPSHQVTQMGQEVILRCVPISNHLYFYWYRQILGQKVEFLVSFYNNEISEKSEIFDDQFSVERPDGSNFTLKIRSTKLEDSAMYFCASSLRGTEAFFGQGTRLTVV.